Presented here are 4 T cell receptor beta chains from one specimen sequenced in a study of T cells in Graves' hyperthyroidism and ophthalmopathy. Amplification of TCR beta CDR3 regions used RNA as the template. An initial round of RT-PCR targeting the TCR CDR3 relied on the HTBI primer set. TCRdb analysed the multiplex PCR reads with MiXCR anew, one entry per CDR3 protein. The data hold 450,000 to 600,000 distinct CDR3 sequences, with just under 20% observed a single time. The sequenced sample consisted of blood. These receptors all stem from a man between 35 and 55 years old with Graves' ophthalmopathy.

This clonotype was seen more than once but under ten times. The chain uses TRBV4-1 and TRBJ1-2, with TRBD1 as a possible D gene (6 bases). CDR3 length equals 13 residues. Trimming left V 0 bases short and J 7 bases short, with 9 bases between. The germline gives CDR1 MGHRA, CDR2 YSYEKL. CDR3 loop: CASSQDGGGGYTF. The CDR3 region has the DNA TGCGCCAGCAGCCAAGATGGAGGGGGTGGCTACACCTTC.

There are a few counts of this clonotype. The CDR3 DNA is TGTGCCAGCAGTTATTCGGGAGGAGTCGGCGGGGAGCTGTTTTTT. Its protein product is CASSYSGGVGGELFF. V usage is TRBV6-2 or TRBV6-3 and J usage is TRBJ2-2, with 7 positions matching TRBD2. V gave up 3 bases and J gave up 7 bases; unmatched junction bases: 8. CDR3 length equals 15 residues. The germline V gene has CDR1 MNHEY and CDR2 SVGEGT.

CDR3 loop: CASEALWREQFF. The DNA of the CDR3 is TGTGCCAGCGAGGCTCTCTGGCGTGAGCAGTTCTTC. The V call is TRBV12-3 or TRBV12-4, the J call TRBJ2-1; D ambiguous. This CDR3 region has 12 residues. V dropped 8 bases and J dropped 9 bases, with 14 bases sitting between them.

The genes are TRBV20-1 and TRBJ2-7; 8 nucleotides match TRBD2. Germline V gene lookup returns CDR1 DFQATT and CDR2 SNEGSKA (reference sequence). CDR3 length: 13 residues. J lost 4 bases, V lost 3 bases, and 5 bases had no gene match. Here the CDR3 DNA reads TGCAGTGCTAGGTTGCTAGCGGGTTACGAGCAGTACTTC. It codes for CSARLLAGYEQYF.